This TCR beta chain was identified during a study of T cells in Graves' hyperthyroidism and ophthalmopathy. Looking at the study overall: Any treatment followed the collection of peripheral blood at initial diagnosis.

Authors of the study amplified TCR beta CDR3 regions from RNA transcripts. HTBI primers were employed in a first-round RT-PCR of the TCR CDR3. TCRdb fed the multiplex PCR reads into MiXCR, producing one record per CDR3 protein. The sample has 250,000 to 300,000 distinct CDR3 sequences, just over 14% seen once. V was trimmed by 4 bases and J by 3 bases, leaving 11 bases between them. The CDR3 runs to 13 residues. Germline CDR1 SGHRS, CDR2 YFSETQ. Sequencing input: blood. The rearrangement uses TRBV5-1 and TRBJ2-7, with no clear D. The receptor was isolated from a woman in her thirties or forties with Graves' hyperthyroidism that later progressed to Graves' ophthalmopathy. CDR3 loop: CASSPWTDYEQYF. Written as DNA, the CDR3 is TGCGCCAGCAGCCCCTGGACGGACTACGAGCAGTACTTC.